Following are 17 T cell receptor beta chains from one sample sequenced in a study of blood T cell repertoires in COVID-19. The table came from immunoSEQ multiplex PCR; TCRdb's copy has only in-frame clones and leaves some out. Seen here are over 200,000 clones, around nine tenths observed once, and the top ten hold about 6%. The specimen sequenced was peripheral blood. Source of these receptors: a man in his 60s who had recovered from COVID-19.

The rearrangement uses TRBV6-1 and TRBJ1-1, with D unresolved. Germline CDR1 is MNHNS and CDR2 is SASEGT. CDR3 size: 11 residues. V was cut by 2 bases and J by 7 bases, with 5 bases left in between. CDR3 sequence (DNA): TGTGCCAGCAGTGAAACCGGTGAAGCTTTCTTT. Its translation: CASSETGEAFF.

V usage is TRBV12-3 or TRBV12-4 and J usage is TRBJ2-2, with D maybe TRBD2 (5 bases). CDR3 length equals 13 residues. With 5 bases removed from V and 5 bases from J, the gap between germline ends came to 9 bases. The CDR3 protein is CASSPGVTGELFF. The CDR3, as DNA: TGTGCCAGCAGTCCCGGGGTGACCGGGGAGCTGTTTTTT.

This chain uses TRBV3-1 (or the pseudogene TRBV3-2) with TRBJ1-5; D gene uncertain. V dropped 0 bases and J dropped 0 bases, with 12 bases sitting between them. This CDR3 spans 17 amino acids. Per the germline V gene, CDR1 is LGHDT and CDR2 is YNNKEL (reference sequence). The CDR3 protein is CASSQDRRGHSNQPQHF. The CDR3 DNA is TGTGCCAGCAGCCAAGATCGTCGAGGGCATAGCAATCAGCCCCAGCATTTT.

The chain carries TRBV3-1 (or the pseudogene TRBV3-2) and TRBJ2-5; 7 bases map to TRBD1. There are 14 residues in the CDR3. The germline CDR1 and CDR2 sequences are LGHDT and YNNKEL (reference sequence). V was pared by 3 bases and J by 3 bases, with 4 bases of the junction left unmatched. The CDR3 here is CASSQGTAKETQYF. The CDR3 bases are TGTGCCAGCAGCCAGGGGACAGCCAAAGAGACCCAGTACTTC.

The V gene is TRBV27, the J gene TRBJ1-2; D is possibly TRBD1 (5 bases). V gave up 2 bases and J gave up 2 bases, with 18 bases separating them. CDR1 is MNHEY and CDR2 is SMNVEV in the germline V gene (reference sequence). The CDR3 extends over 17 amino acids. The chain's CDR3 is CASSLKGVWGRNYGYTF. The CDR3 DNA sequence: TGTGCCAGCAGTTTAAAGGGTGTGTGGGGCAGGAACTATGGCTACACCTTC.

This clone appeared a single time. This chain uses TRBV27 with TRBJ2-5, with TRBD2 matching over 13 bases. CDR3 length equals 16 residues. V shed 2 bases, J shed 5 bases, and the junction held 5 bases outside the gene matches. Germline V gene sequence: CDR1 MNHEY, CDR2 SMNVEV (reference sequence). CDR3 in amino acids: CASSLLTSGRGETQYF. The CDR3 DNA reads TGTGCCAGCAGTTTACTCACTAGCGGGAGGGGTGAGACCCAGTACTTC.

This chain links TRBV19 with TRBJ2-7, with TRBD2 as a possible D gene (6 bases). This CDR3 contains 15 residues. V dropped 5 bases and J dropped 2 bases, with 16 bases sitting between them. The germline V gene has CDR1 LNHDA and CDR2 SQIVND (reference sequence). This chain's CDR3 is CASSRGGTDPYEQYF. The CDR3 bases are TGTGCCAGTAGTCGGGGCGGGACGGACCCCTACGAGCAGTACTTC.

The chain links TRBV15 to TRBJ1-5, with 8 bases lining up with TRBD1. Germline CDR1 reads LNHNV; CDR2 reads YYDKDF (reference sequence). Unmatched junction bases numbered 10, after V lost 5 bases and J lost 4 bases. This CDR3 has 16 amino acids. Here the CDR3 reads CATSLIGQGENQPQHF. The CDR3 DNA sequence: TGTGCCACCAGCTTAATCGGACAGGGAGAGAATCAGCCCCAGCATTTT.

This clone was seen only once. V and J are TRBV5-6 and TRBJ2-7, with 7 bases that match TRBD1. Germline CDR1 SGHDT, CDR2 YYEEEE. Trimming removed 6 bases from V and 6 bases from J; junction bases left unmatched: 9. CDR3 length: 13 amino acids. In DNA form, the CDR3 reads TGTGCCAGCACCGAGACAGGGTGGGGCGAGCAGTACTTC. Encoded protein: CASTETGWGEQYF.

The chain carries TRBV5-4 and TRBJ2-1; 7 nucleotides match TRBD2. From germline, CDR1 is SGHNT and CDR2 YYREEE (reference sequence). The V gene end was trimmed by 0 bases and the J gene end by 2 bases; junction bases not matched to a gene: 2. This CDR3 is 15 amino acids long. The CDR3 sequence: CASSLGSGTYNEQFF. CDR3 bases: TGTGCCAGCAGCTTGGGGAGCGGGACCTACAATGAGCAGTTCTTC.

This chain joins TRBV28 and TRBJ2-7; TRBD2 is a possible D gene (5 bases). Germline CDR1 is MDHEN and CDR2 is SYDVKM. The CDR3 is 13 residues long. The ends were cut back, 5 bases at V and 7 bases at J, with 15 bases in the middle. DNA for the CDR3: TGTGCCAGCAGTGCCCCGACACCGGGGGAGCAGTACTTC. Residues: CASSAPTPGEQYF.

The chain recombines TRBV5-6 with TRBJ1-3; D is unresolved. CDR3 size: 14 residues. CDR1 and CDR2 from the germline V gene are SGHDT and YYEEEE. V lost 4 bases and J lost 8, with 16 bases in between. The CDR3 protein is CASSVSLGRDTIYF. The DNA of the CDR3 is TGTGCCAGCAGCGTTTCACTAGGGCGGGACACCATATATTTT. The full variable domain, rest sourced from reference TRBV5-6 and TRBJ1-3, is DAGVTQSPTHLIKTRGQQVTLRCSPKSGHDTVSWYQQALGQGPQFIFQYYEEEERQRGNFPDRFSGHQFPNYSSELNVNALLLGDSALYLCASSVSLGRDTIYFGEGSWLTVV.

This clone was observed a handful of times. The chain couples TRBV30 to TRBJ1-4; weak D call: TRBD1 (6 bases). Looked up from germline, CDR1 is GTSNPN and CDR2 is SVGIG (reference sequence). This CDR3 is built from 13 residues. The V end was cut by 7 bases, the J end by 8 bases, with 17 bases between. CDR3 DNA: TGTGCCTTATCCGGGACATCCGGGGAAAAACTGTTTTTT. Amino acids: CALSGTSGEKLFF.

The V and J genes are TRBV4-3 and TRBJ2-7; 7 bases map to TRBD1. With V trimmed by 0 bases and J by 2 bases, 4 bases remained unmatched. The CDR3 has 15 residues. Germline V gene lookup returns CDR1 LGHNA and CDR2 YSLEER. CDR3: CASSQEFGTAYEQYF. The CDR3 bases are TGCGCCAGCAGCCAAGAGTTTGGGACAGCCTACGAGCAGTACTTC.

The rearrangement links TRBV11-1 to TRBJ2-7, with 10 bases lining up with TRBD1. The CDR3 runs 15 residues. Germline V gene lookup returns CDR1 SGHAT and CDR2 FQDESV (reference sequence). V dropped 5 bases and J dropped 5; count of bases not matched to a gene: 9. The CDR3 is CASSRQGASLDEQYF. Here the CDR3 DNA reads TGTGCCAGCAGCCGACAGGGGGCCTCCCTTGACGAGCAGTACTTC. Based on the CDR3 plus reference TRBV11-1 and TRBJ2-7, the full variable domain is EAEVAQSPRYKITEKSQAVAFWCDPISGHATLYWYRQILGQGPELLVQFQDESVVDDSQLPKDRFSAERLKGVDSTLKIQPAELGDSAMYLCASSRQGASLDEQYFGPGTRLTVT.

The rearrangement uses TRBV7-6 and TRBJ2-7; no reliable D call. Trimming shortened V by 1 base and J by 2 bases, and 12 bases separated the two germline ends. This CDR3 has 15 residues. CDR1 and CDR2 from the germline V gene are SGHVS and FNYEAQ. The CDR3, as DNA: TGTGCCAGCAGCTTAGGAAGTCCAGGTCCCTACGAGCAGTACTTC. Its translation is CASSLGSPGPYEQYF.

V is TRBV15 and J is TRBJ1-2; no firm D call. Trimming shortened V by 3 bases and J by 3 bases, and 11 bases separated the two germline ends. This CDR3 contains 14 residues. Germline lookup yields CDR1 LNHNV and CDR2 YYDKDF (reference sequence). The CDR3 loop is CATSSLERDYGYTF. The CDR3 DNA reads as TGTGCCACCAGCAGTCTGGAGAGGGACTATGGCTACACCTTC.